The sequence of this T cell receptor (beta chain) was determined in a study of T-cell memory formation after mild COVID-19. Study summary: TCR clusters showed largely donor specificity.

MiXCR was run by TCRdb on the 5' RACE reads, yielding one entry per CDR3 protein. The data show under 200,000 distinct CDR3 sequences, 13% seen once. The V gene's germline CDR1 is MNHEY and CDR2 SMNVEV (reference sequence). Trimming at V came to 5 bases and at J to 7 bases, leaving 7 bases not matched to a gene. The CDR3 sequence is 15 residues long. Sequencing was done on a sample of PBMCs or a T cell subset sorted from them (not recorded which). This chain joins TRBV27 and TRBJ1-6, with 8 bases aligning to TRBD1. This receptor was taken from a man aged 18-30 years who had mild COVID-19 (a few samples of this study predate the infection). Cell type and time point are not known. Here the CDR3 reads CASSVQGARNSPLHF. CDR3 DNA: TGTGCCAGCAGTGTCCAGGGGGCACGGAATTCACCCCTCCACTTT.